This T cell receptor (beta chain) appears in the sequencing data of a study of cytomegalovirus exposure and HLA in healthy donors (dated by TCRdb to about 2017). In terms of the full investigation: According to an earlier analysis of a few hundred of the donors, about 179 million T cells yielded 117 million unique TCR beta sequences and 276 Gb of sequence data. Among the roughly 400 genotyped donors, approximately 81% belonged to the genetic ancestry cluster associated with self-reported Caucasian donors. Donor age, sex, ethnicity and CMV serostatus were compiled together with the repertoire data. To predict cytomegalovirus infection status, the study combined high-throughput TCR immunosequencing, statistical association of individual TCRs with disease status, and machine learning. The study was designed to test whether signatures of past pathogen exposure could be identified by cataloging public T cell receptors. In an earlier analysis of about 590 of the donors, high-throughput TCR beta sequencing was used to judge whether each TCR beta V gene segment behaved as functional or pseudogenic. Among 398 genotyped donors of the cohort, an average of around 240,000 unique TCR beta nucleotide sequences were sequenced per donor, about a sixth of them non-productive. Typing coverage differed by locus: A, B, C, DRB1 and DQB1 were typed in about 620-640 donors, DQA1 in 522, DPA1 in 600 to 610, and DPB1 in approximately 450. HLA typing covered class I and class II loci at four-digit resolution. Four or five DR-DQ haplotypes were handled as single units for association and clustering because linkage in the cohort was strong. An early release that covered more than 550 HLA-typed donors contained about 300 gigabases of sequencing data and 75 million to 100 million unique TCR sequences. A later genetic analysis used genome-wide SNP genotypes for about 65% of the 666 donors, treating that subset as a discovery cohort. Along with the roughly 700-subject first cohort, a separate validation cohort of over a hundred different subjects was used. All discovery cohort repertoires had been generated using a single sequencing platform. To study patterns of TCR occurrence, a later analysis re-analyzed previously published TCR beta repertoires from several hundred donors and added high-resolution HLA genotyping. In the later analysis, no new phenotypic data were used to find candidate immune exposures; instead, reliance was placed on TCR beta sequences and their occurrence across donors. The study used immunosequencing to profile the T cell repertoires of under 700 subjects and linked those repertoires to cytomegalovirus serostatus.

CDR1 and CDR2 are drawn from the germline V gene (reference sequence): MNHEY, SMNVEV. V and J lose 5 bases and 0 bases, and a span of 11 bases separates them. Including cysteine and phenylalanine, the CDR3 has 15 amino acids. Here the CDR3 DNA is all that survives: 45 bases in frame from base 1. Note on this clone: Its antigen is currently not known. The record has no base qualities; no much larger clone is one base away.

Overall study results and their limits: In an earlier analysis of roughly 560 of the donors, most TCR beta V segments were observed in productive rearrangements about 90% or about 30% of the time, broadly matching IMGT annotations. In a later genetic analysis, fewer N-insertions in productive TCRs were reported among donors in an Asian-associated ancestry cluster than the approximately 630-donor mean. Only TCR beta chains were sequenced in this cohort, and the absence of alpha or paired-chain data limited detectable features. In vitro tests confirmed that a few of the cytomegalovirus-associated TCR beta chains recognize cytomegalovirus antigens. The authors suggested that the approach could potentially be extended to other disease states and immunological phenotypes. Compared with equally common non-associated chains, HLA-associated TCR beta chains in a later analysis were more clonally expanded and had lower generation probabilities. The study listed 170 or so TCR beta chains as associated with cytomegalovirus. CMV serostatus was the only immune exposure information available for the cohort. Because HLA typing was missing for some donors at each locus, association tests included only the typed subset. When HLA alleles, especially DR and DQ, strongly co-occurred, TCR associations were difficult to assign to individual alleles. In both the original and validation cohorts, the classifier was reported to diagnose cytomegalovirus status with high specificity and sensitivity. A further reported finding was that TCR beta sequences accurately predicted the HLA-A and HLA-B alleles for most subjects in the first cohort. In a later analysis, TCR association rates were found to vary across HLA loci, with the most associated TCRs seen for DRB1 alleles and the fewest for HLA-C alleles. Over 15 rarely observed V segments, including chromosome 9 orphons, were excluded from the earlier analysis of about 610 of the donors because counts were too low. While some public TCRs were present in many individuals, most TCR sequences turned up only very rarely across donors. Correlated functional status among segregating V segments might reflect linkage disequilibrium, but an unknown experimental factor could not be ruled out. Some IMGT-functional V segments, including TRBV6-2 and TRBV6-3, could not be told apart with the 87-base-pair reads, so those segments were excluded. In a later genetic analysis, a missense DCLRE1C variant was associated with V-gene and J-gene trimming of TCR beta chains, and the association was replicated in an independent cohort. The presence/absence analyses assumed that sequencing depth was roughly uniform across donors, and that assumption may not be true. A cluster of highly shared sequence variants was judged likely to be a technical artifact of the sequencing pipeline. According to a later analysis, most CMV-associated TCR beta chains appeared to be HLA-restricted, and the HLA associations seemed to be driven largely by CMV exposure. In a later analysis, several top co-occurrence clusters were reported to appear linked to parvovirus B19, influenza, CMV and Epstein-Barr virus. In a later analysis, about 17,000 TCR beta sequences were associated with specific HLA alleles at a false discovery rate of 0.05.

In total, roughly 710 healthy bone marrow donors made up the cohort. At the time of sampling, all cohort members were nominally healthy, though unrecorded immune exposures were likely present. The donor was CMV seropositive and belonged to the group of 250 to 300 seropositive cohort members. Every donor gave a peripheral blood sample, and the peripheral blood mononuclear cells from that sample were used for TCR beta sequencing. Genomic DNA was extracted from the blood cell samples with the Qiagen DNeasy Blood Extraction Kit. Preparation of the library involved the immunoSEQ multiplex PCR assay. A mixture of 60 forward primers for TCR Vbeta segments and 13 reverse primers for TCR Jbeta segments was used in the multiplex PCR. The CDR3 region of rearranged TCR beta genes was amplified from genomic DNA with a multiplex PCR assay. On the Illumina HiSeq System, the amplified TCR beta libraries were sequenced as 87-base-pair reads. Under the source paper's analysis protocol: A later analysis counted tens of millions of unique TCR beta chains across the approximately 700 repertoires, and around 9.9 million of these chains were shared by at least two donors. Raw reads were error-corrected and collapsed into unique sequences by a nearest-neighbor algorithm in which closely related sequences were merged to remove PCR and sequencing errors. To assign V, D and J gene segments, CDR3 sequences were aligned to IMGT reference sequences. For a sequence to be retained, a match of at least six nucleotides to both a V gene segment and a J gene segment was required. Rearrangements were classified as productive when the CDR3 lacked stop codons and remained in frame with V and J, and all other rearrangements were classified as non-productive. Following IMGT convention, CDR3 was defined as the stretch from the second conserved V-encoded cysteine to the conserved J-encoded phenylalanine. In an earlier analysis of more than 550 of the donors, sequences lacking an unambiguous match to a single V gene segment were excluded. An earlier analysis of about 600 of the donors called V segments functional above 56.7% productive rearrangements and segregating when the between-donor standard deviation exceeded 5%. To diagnose cytomegalovirus status from the catalog of TCR beta chain sequences, a statistical classification framework was built. In a later analysis, V and J genes were assigned by comparing TCR nucleotide sequences against IMGT/GENE-DB human TR gene sequences. Using the TCRdist pipeline, a later analysis assigned CDR3 sequences along with most-parsimonious VDJ recombination scenarios. A later analysis defined each TCR beta chain by its CDR3 amino acid sequence plus V-gene family, and excluded reads lacking a unique V-gene family. A later analysis removed 500 to 650 highly shared, low-generation-probability nucleotide sequences to deal with suspected cross-contamination and a sequencing artifact. In a later analysis, a clonal expansion index for each public chain was calculated from normalized within-repertoire ranks of inferred template counts. In a later analysis, generation probabilities were computed with a VDJ recombination model fitted to out-of-frame rearrangements, and the resulting probabilities were checked against IGoR. In a later analysis, TCR-TCR, TCR-HLA and TCR-CMV co-occurrence was scored with hypergeometric tests, and a repertoire-size bias correction was applied to TCR pairs. False discovery rates were estimated in a later analysis by permuting HLA or CMV assignments 20 times. A later analysis grouped co-occurring TCRs with DBSCAN, adding TCRdist sequence similarity when clustering within HLA-allele-positive subsets. For co-occurrence clustering, repertoires with fewer than 30,000 or more than 120,000 public chains were excluded, along with five or six repertoires with anomalous nucleotide sharing. TCRdb limited this immuneACCESS table to in-frame rearrangements with V and J called. A share of clones is missing; checked studies link under half to unresolved V genes, and the rest is unexplained. Clone size and the V and J calls come from that table; the DNA yielded D and trimming. For this sample the table gives 95,000 to 150,000 clones, of which 80% were detected only once. The ten largest clones represent about 10% of the sample.

The sample was PBMCs. Recombination joined TRBV27 with TRBJ1-5; the D gene is unclear. The source of this sequence is a female donor in good health and CMV-seropositive. The nucleotides are TGTGCCAGCAGTCCCTACTTTGCTAGCAATCAGCCCCAGCATTTT. Translation gives CASSPYFASNQPQHF.